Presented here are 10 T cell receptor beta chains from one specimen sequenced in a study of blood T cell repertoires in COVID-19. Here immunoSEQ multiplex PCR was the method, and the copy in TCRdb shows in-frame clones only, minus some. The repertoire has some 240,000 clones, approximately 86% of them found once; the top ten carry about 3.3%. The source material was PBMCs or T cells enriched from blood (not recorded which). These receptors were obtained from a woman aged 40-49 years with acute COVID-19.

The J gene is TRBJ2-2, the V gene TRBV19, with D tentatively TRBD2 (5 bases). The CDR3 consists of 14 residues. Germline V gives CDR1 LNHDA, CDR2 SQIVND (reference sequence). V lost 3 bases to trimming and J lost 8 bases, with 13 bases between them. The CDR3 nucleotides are TGTGCCAGTAGTATTGTCGGGGTAGGGGGGGAGCTGTTTTTT. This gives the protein CASSIVGVGGELFF. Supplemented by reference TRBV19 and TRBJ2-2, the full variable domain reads DGGITQSPKYLFRKEGQNVTLSCEQNLNHDAMYWYRQDPGQGLRLIYYSQIVNDFQKGDIAEGYSVSREKKESFPLTVTSAQKNPTAFYLCASSIVGVGGELFFGEGSRLTVL.

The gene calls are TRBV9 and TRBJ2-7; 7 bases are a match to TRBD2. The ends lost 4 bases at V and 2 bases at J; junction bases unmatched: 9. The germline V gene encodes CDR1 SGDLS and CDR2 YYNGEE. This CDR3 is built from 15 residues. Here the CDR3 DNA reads TGTGCCAGCAGCCAGGCCCCTAGCGGCCCCTACGAGCAGTACTTC. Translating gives CASSQAPSGPYEQYF.

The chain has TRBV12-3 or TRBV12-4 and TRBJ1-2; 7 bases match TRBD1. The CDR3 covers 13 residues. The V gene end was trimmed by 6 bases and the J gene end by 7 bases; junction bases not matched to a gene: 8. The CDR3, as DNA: TGTGCCAGCAGCCTTCTTAGGGGGCGTGGCTACACCTTC. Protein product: CASSLLRGRGYTF.

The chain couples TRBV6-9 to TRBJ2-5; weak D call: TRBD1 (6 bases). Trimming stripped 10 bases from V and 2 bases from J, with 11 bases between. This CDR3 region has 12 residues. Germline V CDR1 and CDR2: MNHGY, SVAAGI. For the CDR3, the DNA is TGTGCCAAACCCGGACAGCAAGAGACCCAGTACTTC. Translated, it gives CAKPGQQETQYF.

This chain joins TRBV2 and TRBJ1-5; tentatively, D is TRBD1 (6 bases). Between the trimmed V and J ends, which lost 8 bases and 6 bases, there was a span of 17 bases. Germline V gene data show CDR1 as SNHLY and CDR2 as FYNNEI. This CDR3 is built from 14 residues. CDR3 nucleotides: TGTGCCAGCGCAAAAGAAGGGGGAAGTCAGCCCCAGCATTTT. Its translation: CASAKEGGSQPQHF.

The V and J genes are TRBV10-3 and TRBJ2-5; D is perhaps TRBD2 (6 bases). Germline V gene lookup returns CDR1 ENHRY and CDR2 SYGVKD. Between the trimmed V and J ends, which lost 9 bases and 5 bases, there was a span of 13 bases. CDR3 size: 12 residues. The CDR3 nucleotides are TGTGCCATGGGGGGAGGAAGGGAGACCCAGTACTTC. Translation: CAMGGGRETQYF.

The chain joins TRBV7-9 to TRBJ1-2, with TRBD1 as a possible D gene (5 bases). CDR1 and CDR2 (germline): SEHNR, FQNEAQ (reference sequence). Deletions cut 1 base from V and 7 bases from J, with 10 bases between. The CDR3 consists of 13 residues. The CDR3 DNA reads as TGTGCCAGCAGCTTAGTCGCAGGGCCTGGCTACACCTTC. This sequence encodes CASSLVAGPGYTF.

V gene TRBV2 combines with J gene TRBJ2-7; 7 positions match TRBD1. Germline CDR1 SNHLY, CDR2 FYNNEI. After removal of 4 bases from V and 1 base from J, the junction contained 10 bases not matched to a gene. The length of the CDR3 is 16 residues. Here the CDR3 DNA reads TGTGCCAGCAGTGTTTCCCGACAGGGTGAGTCCTACGAGCAGTACTTC. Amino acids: CASSVSRQGESYEQYF.

CDR3 region: CASSLDSGSGINEQFF. The CDR3 coding sequence is TGTGCCAGCAGCTTAGATAGCGGGAGTGGGATCAATGAGCAGTTCTTC. The chain has TRBV7-2 and TRBJ2-1, with 9 bases lining up with TRBD2. The CDR3 is made up of 16 amino acids. Germline CDR1 is SGHTA and CDR2 is FQGNSA. Trimming removed 1 base from V and 6 bases from J; junction bases left unmatched: 7.

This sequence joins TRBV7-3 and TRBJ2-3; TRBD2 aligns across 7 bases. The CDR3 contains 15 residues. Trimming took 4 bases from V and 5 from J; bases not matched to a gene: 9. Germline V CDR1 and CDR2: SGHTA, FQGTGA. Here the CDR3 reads CASSSSLAGLDTQYF. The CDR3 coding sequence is TGTGCCAGCAGCTCCTCCTTAGCGGGTCTAGATACGCAGTATTTT.